This paragraph reports one TCR beta chain. Its antigen is not identified. Using its own MiXCR run on the 5' RACE reads, TCRdb lists one record per CDR3 protein. The sample shows roughly 500,000 distinct CDR3 sequences, about a fifth of them seen only once. Per the germline V gene, CDR1 is SGHRS and CDR2 is YFSETQ. CDR3 size: 14 residues. J lost 5 bases, V lost 7 bases, and 8 bases had no gene match. The data originate from a study of T cells after yellow fever vaccination. General observations from the study: The secondary response was weaker, and its peak arrived faster, on day 5 versus 15.

Sample: PBMCs, taken 15 days after the yellow fever booster vaccination. The chain recombines TRBV5-1 with TRBJ2-1; 8 bases are a match to TRBD1. This TCR was sampled from a man aged 25-45 years who received the YFV17D yellow fever vaccine. CDR3 DNA sequence: TGCGCCAGCTATCCCGGGACAGGAGACAATGAGCAGTTCTTC. Protein: CASYPGTGDNEQFF.